Below are 32 T cell receptor beta chains sequenced from a single sample in a study of response to subunit inactivated influenza vaccine. Each CDR3 protein gets one entry after TCRdb re-called the RT-PCR reads with MiXCR. The sample holds some 540,000 distinct CDR3 sequences; approximately 24% are singletons and the top ten take 2.8%. This sample also belongs to another study, concerning T cells expressing NK-cell markers. This second study notes: The cDNA for TCR beta came from 5'RACE template switching with UMIs.

The sample was CD4+ T cells sorted from PBMCs, taken 11 to 12 days after vaccination. The receptors originated from a man between 45 and 60 years old who received an inactivated influenza vaccine.

This rearrangement joins TRBV5-5 to TRBJ2-7; D assignment may be TRBD1 or TRBD2 (5 bases each). The V end lost 4 bases, the J end lost 2 bases, and 16 bases lay between the germline ends. The CDR3 contains 15 residues. Germline CDR1 and CDR2: SGHKS and YYEKEE (reference sequence). CDR3 region: CASSQFGGITYEQYF. For the CDR3, the DNA is TGTGCCAGCAGCCAGTTTGGGGGAATTACCTACGAGCAGTACTTC.

This clonotype occurred a few times. This chain uses TRBV7-9 with TRBJ1-6; D may be TRBD1 (6 bases). V was clipped by 2 bases and J by 10 bases, with 12 bases between them. Germline CDR1 and CDR2: SEHNR and FQNEAQ (reference sequence). This CDR3 spans 14 amino acids. Here the CDR3 reads CASSLLGHASPLHF. CDR3 in DNA: TGTGCCAGCAGCTTACTGGGACACGCCTCACCCCTCCACTTT.

There are many counts of this clonotype. The J gene is TRBJ2-1, the V gene TRBV2; 8 positions agree with TRBD2. The CDR3 loop spans 16 amino acids. V shed 4 bases, J shed 2 bases, and the junction held 7 bases outside the gene matches. Germline lookup yields CDR1 SNHLY and CDR2 FYNNEI. CDR3 DNA sequence: TGTGCCAGCAGTGCGGGACTAGTTACAACCTACAATGAGCAGTTCTTC. It specifies CASSAGLVTTYNEQFF.

A few counts support this clonotype. J is TRBJ1-3 and V is TRBV10-2; the D is unclear. This CDR3 spans 12 amino acids. Germline CDR1 reads WSHSY; CDR2 reads SAAADI. V was clipped by 3 bases and J by 4 bases, with 4 bases between them. The CDR3 region has the DNA TGCGCCAGCAGTGATACCGGAAACACCATATATTTT. Translated, it gives CASSDTGNTIYF.

This clonotype turned up a few times. V gene TRBV20-1 combines with J gene TRBJ2-1; D call uncertain. V gave up 3 bases and J gave up 4 bases, with 7 bases separating them. The CDR3 extends over 12 amino acids. The V gene's germline CDR1 is DFQATT and CDR2 SNEGSKA (reference sequence). Written as DNA, the CDR3 is TGCAGTGCTAGGTACGGGTACAATGAGCAGTTCTTC. Translated: CSARYGYNEQFF.

The chain has TRBV20-1 and TRBJ2-2; no clear D. V was clipped by 3 bases and J by 5 bases, with 10 bases between them. This CDR3 is 13 amino acids long. From germline, CDR1 is DFQATT and CDR2 SNEGSKA (reference sequence). The chain's CDR3 is CSASWGLTGELFF. The CDR3 coding sequence is TGCAGTGCTAGCTGGGGATTAACCGGGGAGCTGTTTTTT.

The V and J genes are TRBV7-8 and TRBJ2-1, with TRBD1 identical over 7 bases. V was clipped by 4 bases and J by 5 bases; unmatched bases: 8. CDR1 and CDR2 (germline): SGHVS, FQNEAQ. The CDR3 is 15 amino acids. CDR3 region: CASSSGQVSDNEQFF. The CDR3 DNA is TGTGCCAGCAGCTCTGGACAGGTTTCCGACAATGAGCAGTTCTTC.

DNA for the CDR3: TGCGCCAGCAGCTTGGGTGGGTCGGGAGAGGCCACAGATACGCAGTATTTT. Protein: CASSLGGSGEATDTQYF. The rearrangement uses TRBV5-1 and TRBJ2-3; D is perhaps TRBD2 (6 bases). V gave up 0 bases and J gave up 2 bases, with 16 bases separating them. The CDR3 spans 17 residues. Looked up from germline, CDR1 is SGHRS and CDR2 is YFSETQ.

The J gene is TRBJ2-7, the V gene TRBV28; 7 bases match TRBD1. The CDR3 is 13 residues long. J lost 6 bases, V lost 6 bases, and 8 bases had no gene match. The germline V gene has CDR1 MDHEN and CDR2 SYDVKM. CDR3 DNA: TGTGCCAGCAGGTGGGGGACAGTCGGCGAGCAGTACTTC. Translation: CASRWGTVGEQYF.

V is TRBV5-1 and J is TRBJ2-5; D assignment may be TRBD1 or TRBD2 (5 bases each). Germline V gives CDR1 SGHRS, CDR2 YFSETQ. This CDR3 spans 16 amino acids. Trimming took off 0 bases at V and 7 bases at J, with 19 bases between the two ends. The chain's CDR3 is CASSLAVEGIGGTQYF. The CDR3 nucleotides read TGCGCCAGCAGCTTGGCCGTCGAGGGGATCGGAGGGACCCAGTACTTC.

Only a few counts were recorded for this clonotype. The chain joins TRBV4-3 to TRBJ1-4; 8 bases fit TRBD1. V lost 1 base, J lost 8 bases, and 9 bases stayed unmatched. The CDR3 is 16 residues long. Germline values: CDR1 LGHNA, CDR2 YSLEER. In nucleotides, the CDR3 is TGCGCCAGCAGCCAAGCCACAGGGGGGCGAGGGGAAAAACTGTTTTTT. Translated, it gives CASSQATGGRGEKLFF.

The chain uses TRBV7-2 and TRBJ2-7; TRBD2 agrees at 7 bases. The V gene end was trimmed by 3 bases and the J gene end by 0 bases; junction bases not matched to a gene: 5. The germline V gene has CDR1 SGHTA and CDR2 FQGNSA. There are 15 residues in the CDR3. The CDR3 spells CASSFGGTTSYEQYF. CDR3 DNA sequence: TGTGCCAGCAGCTTCGGGGGGACCACCTCCTACGAGCAGTACTTC.

The V and J genes are TRBV6-2 or TRBV6-3 and TRBJ2-4; unclear D gene. Germline lookup yields CDR1 MNHEY and CDR2 SVGEGT. The CDR3 contains 13 residues. V lost 6 bases, J lost 1 base, and 7 bases lay in between. For the CDR3, the DNA is TGTGCCAGCAGACCGCCCGCCAAAAACATTCAGTACTTC. This translates into CASRPPAKNIQYF.

The chain combines TRBV18 with TRBJ1-1, with D unresolved. V gave up 3 bases and J gave up 1 base, with 9 bases separating them. The CDR3 contains 14 residues. The germline gives CDR1 KGHSH, CDR2 LQKENI. CDR3 in DNA: TGTGCCAGCTCACCTAGCACAGCGAACACTGAAGCTTTCTTT. It is translated as CASSPSTANTEAFF.

This clonotype was seen a few times. The chain carries TRBV5-1 and TRBJ2-3, with a tentative D call TRBD2 (5 bases). Germline V CDR1 and CDR2: SGHRS, YFSETQ. CDR3 length: 14 residues. The V and J ends lost 3 bases and 6 bases respectively, with 14 bases between them. DNA for the CDR3: TGCGCCAGCAGCTACGTTAGTCCGGGGGATACGCAGTATTTT. Its translation: CASSYVSPGDTQYF.

The rearrangement links TRBV16 to TRBJ1-5, with 7 bases aligning to TRBD1. Trimming cost V 2 bases and J 0 bases; bases outside gene matches: 7. The CDR3 is 17 amino acids. Germline CDR1 reads KGHSY; CDR2 reads FQNENV. The CDR3 DNA sequence: TGTGCCAGCAGCCAACCGACAGGGAAATATAGCAATCAGCCCCAGCATTTT. This gives the protein CASSQPTGKYSNQPQHF. The full variable domain, completed using reference TRBV16 and TRBJ1-5, is GEEVAQTPKHLVRGEGQKAKLYCAPIKGHSYVFWYQQVLKNEFKFLISFQNENVFDETGMPKERFSAKCLPNSPCSLEIQATKLEDSAVYFCASSQPTGKYSNQPQHFGDGTRLSIL.

As DNA, the CDR3 is TGCGCCAGCAGCCCCGGGACTAGCGAATACGAGCAGTACTTC. Its translation: CASSPGTSEYEQYF. This chain joins TRBV5-1 and TRBJ2-7, with 10 bases aligning to TRBD2. The junction had 5 bases not matched to a gene; V was cut back by 4 bases and J by 4 bases. Germline loops: CDR1 SGHRS, CDR2 YFSETQ. The CDR3 length is 14 residues.

This clonotype was counted only a few times. This chain uses TRBV7-2 with TRBJ2-1; D unresolved. This CDR3 is built from 14 residues. The V end lost 5 bases, the J end lost 6 bases, and 14 bases lay between the germline ends. Germline V gives CDR1 SGHTA, CDR2 FQGNSA. The CDR3 reads CASSGPARSNEQFF. In nucleotides, the CDR3 is TGTGCCAGCAGCGGGCCAGCGAGAAGCAATGAGCAGTTCTTC.

This chain uses TRBV7-8 with TRBJ2-2, with 9 bases aligning to TRBD2. J lost 8 bases, V lost 5 bases, and 12 bases had no gene match. This CDR3 has 16 residues. The germline CDR1 and CDR2 sequences are SGHVS and FQNEAQ. CDR3 DNA sequence: TGTGCCAGCAGCCCACCCCCTAGCGGGACGGAGGGGGAGCTGTTTTTT. This translates into CASSPPPSGTEGELFF.

The rearrangement links TRBV5-1 to TRBJ2-5, with TRBD2 matching 8 bases. V shed 6 bases, J shed 2 bases, and the junction held 9 bases outside the gene matches. The CDR3 loop spans 15 amino acids. CDR1 and CDR2 (germline): SGHRS, YFSETQ. In nucleotides, the CDR3 is TGCGCCAGCAATCACGGGGGGGTAAAGCAAGAGACCCAGTACTTC. Residues: CASNHGGVKQETQYF. Variable domain in full (rest from reference TRBV5-1 and TRBJ2-5): KAGVTQTPRYLIKTRGQQVTLSCSPISGHRSVSWYQQTPGQGLQFLFEYFSETQRNKGNFPGRFSGRQFSNSRSEMNVSTLELGDSALYLCASNHGGVKQETQYFGPGTRLLVL.

This clonotype was counted only a few times. The CDR3 region is CASSFGGTSTDTQYF. The CDR3 nucleotides are TGTGCCAGCAGCTTCGGGGGGACTAGCACAGATACGCAGTATTTT. V gene TRBV7-2 combines with J gene TRBJ2-3; the match to TRBD2 covers 7 bases. With V trimmed by 3 bases and J by 0 bases, 3 bases remained unmatched. In germline, CDR1 is SGHTA, CDR2 FQGNSA. The CDR3 is made up of 15 amino acids.

Only a few counts were recorded for this clonotype. This sequence joins TRBV10-3 and TRBJ1-2; unclear D gene. Germline V gene data show CDR1 as ENHRY and CDR2 as SYGVKD. This CDR3 contains 12 residues. Trimming left V 4 bases short and J 0 bases short, with 3 bases between. Here the CDR3 reads CAISGANYGYTF. The CDR3 region has the DNA TGTGCCATCAGTGGGGCTAACTATGGCTACACCTTC.

This clonotype was counted only a few times. The J gene is TRBJ2-1, the V gene TRBV6-1; TRBD1 matches 10 bases. This CDR3 is 15 amino acids long. From germline, CDR1 is MNHNS and CDR2 SASEGT. Trimming at V came to 6 bases and at J to 8 bases, leaving 10 bases not matched to a gene. The CDR3 sequence: CASRRDRGATYEQFF. In DNA form, the CDR3 reads TGTGCCAGCAGACGGGACAGGGGAGCTACCTATGAGCAGTTCTTC.

This clonotype has only a few counts. The chain couples TRBV7-2 to TRBJ2-3; D is perhaps TRBD2 (6 bases). The CDR3 has 15 residues. The ends were cut back, 0 bases at V and 3 bases at J, with 10 bases in the middle. CDR1 is SGHTA and CDR2 is FQGNSA in the germline V gene. The CDR3 DNA is TGTGCCAGCAGCTTAGCAACGGCGGGAACAGATACGCAGTATTTT. The encoded protein is CASSLATAGTDTQYF.

The V and J genes are TRBV11-2 and TRBJ2-2; unclear D gene. Trimming stripped 0 bases from V and 4 bases from J, with 12 bases between. CDR1 is SGHAT, CDR2 FQNNGV, per germline. This CDR3 has 16 residues. The CDR3 loop reads CASSLDLLPGTGELFF. The DNA of the CDR3 is TGTGCCAGCAGCTTAGATCTGCTGCCGGGCACCGGGGAGCTGTTTTTT.

A few counts support this clonotype. The chain carries TRBV10-3 and TRBJ1-5; the D gene is possibly TRBD1 (5 bases). There are 13 residues in the CDR3. Germline values: CDR1 ENHRY, CDR2 SYGVKD. With 8 bases removed from V and 5 bases from J, the gap between germline ends came to 13 bases. The CDR3 coding sequence is TGTGCCATCGGAGGACAAACCGATCAGCCCCAGCATTTT. Its translation: CAIGGQTDQPQHF.

The V call is TRBV20-1, the J call TRBJ1-2; D is possibly TRBD1 (6 bases). Trimming cost V 6 bases and J 2 bases, with 13 bases left between them. This CDR3 region has 13 residues. Germline V CDR1 and CDR2: DFQATT, SNEGSKA (reference sequence). CDR3 in DNA: TGCAGTGCCCCCCCGGACAGCAACTATGGCTACACCTTC. This translates into CSAPPDSNYGYTF.

This chain links TRBV2 with TRBJ2-7; D uncertain. Trimming removed 1 base at V and 4 bases at J, with 17 bases between. Germline V gives CDR1 SNHLY, CDR2 FYNNEI. CDR3 size: 16 residues. The chain's CDR3 is CASSEGRSILAYEQYF. In DNA, the CDR3 is TGTGCCAGCAGTGAAGGTCGAAGCATACTGGCGTACGAGCAGTACTTC.

The CDR3 coding sequence is TGTGCCAGCAGAATAGCGGGGGGAGCCTACAATGAGCAGTTCTTC. Translating gives CASRIAGGAYNEQFF. The V gene is TRBV6-1, the J gene TRBJ2-1, with 10 positions matching TRBD2. The CDR3 runs to 15 residues. Unmatched junction bases numbered 4, after V lost 6 bases and J lost 2 bases. Germline-derived CDR1 and CDR2 are MNHNS and SASEGT.

This clonotype was recorded at least ten times. The chain combines TRBV7-8 with TRBJ1-2; D remains unclear. The length of the CDR3 is 13 residues. Looked up from germline, CDR1 is SGHVS and CDR2 is FQNEAQ. Between the trimmed V and J ends, which lost 7 bases and 3 bases, there was a span of 12 bases. The CDR3 reads CASTAPGDYGYTF. DNA of the CDR3: TGTGCCAGCACAGCCCCCGGGGACTATGGCTACACCTTC.

The CDR3 protein is CASRNRGENGNTIYF. The CDR3 nucleotides read TGTGCCAGCAGGAACAGGGGCGAAAATGGAAACACCATATATTTT. The gene calls are TRBV28 and TRBJ1-3, with 7 positions matching TRBD1. Germline-derived CDR1 and CDR2 are MDHEN and SYDVKM. The CDR3 consists of 15 residues. V dropped 6 bases and J dropped 3; count of bases not matched to a gene: 8.

V gene TRBV7-2 combines with J gene TRBJ1-2; TRBD1 matches at 10 bases. With 5 bases clipped from V and 8 bases from J, the junction kept 14 bases outside the gene matches. The CDR3 runs 16 residues. Germline loops: CDR1 SGHTA, CDR2 FQGNSA. CDR3 in DNA: TGTGCCAGCAGCCCCAGACAGGGGGCGCAAGGGGAAGGCTACACCTTC. This sequence encodes CASSPRQGAQGEGYTF.